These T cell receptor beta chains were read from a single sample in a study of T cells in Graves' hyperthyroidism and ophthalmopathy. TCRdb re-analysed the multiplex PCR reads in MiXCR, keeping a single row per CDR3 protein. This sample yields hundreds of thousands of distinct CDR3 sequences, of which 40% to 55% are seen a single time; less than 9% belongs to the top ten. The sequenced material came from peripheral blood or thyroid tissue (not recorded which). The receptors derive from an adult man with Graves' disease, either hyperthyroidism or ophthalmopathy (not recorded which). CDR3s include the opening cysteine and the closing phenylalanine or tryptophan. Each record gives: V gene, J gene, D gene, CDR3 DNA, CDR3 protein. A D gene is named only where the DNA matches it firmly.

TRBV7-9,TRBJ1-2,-,TGTGCCAGCAGCTTAGTTCAGGTTAACTATGGCTACACCTTC,CASSLVQVNYGYTF
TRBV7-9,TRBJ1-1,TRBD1,TGTGCCAGCACAGTAACAGGGGTGAACACTGAAGCTTTCTTT,CASTVTGVNTEAFF
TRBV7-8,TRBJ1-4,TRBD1,TGTGCCAGCAGCCCCGACAGGGGTGGAGAAAAACCGTTTTTT,CASSPDRGGEKPFF
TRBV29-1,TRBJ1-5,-,TGCAGCGTCGTATTCGGGGGAGAGACCCAGCATTTT,CSVVFGGETQHF
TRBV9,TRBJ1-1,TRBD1,TGTGCCAGCCAGCAGGGGGAGGAGAGCACTGAAGCTTTCTTT,CASQQGEESTEAFF
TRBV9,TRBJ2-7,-,TGTGCCAGCGCGAGGGGAACGAGCTCCTACGAGCAGTACTTC,CASARGTSSYEQYF
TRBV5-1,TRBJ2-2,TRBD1,TGCGCCAGCAGCTTGGGGACAGGGCTTCCGGAGCTGTTTTTT,CASSLGTGLPELFF
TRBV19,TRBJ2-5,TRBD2,TGTGCCAGTAGTTACGCCGGGGGGAACCAAGAGACCCAGTACTTC,CASSYAGGNQETQYF
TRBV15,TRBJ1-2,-,TGTGCCACCAGCAAAGGATGGGGGTCATGGGGGAACTTCTATGGCTACACCTTC,CATSKGWGSWGNFYGYTF
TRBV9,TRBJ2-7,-,TGTGCCAGCAGCGAGGAGGGGACTTCCGTCGAGCAGTACTTC,CASSEEGTSVEQYF